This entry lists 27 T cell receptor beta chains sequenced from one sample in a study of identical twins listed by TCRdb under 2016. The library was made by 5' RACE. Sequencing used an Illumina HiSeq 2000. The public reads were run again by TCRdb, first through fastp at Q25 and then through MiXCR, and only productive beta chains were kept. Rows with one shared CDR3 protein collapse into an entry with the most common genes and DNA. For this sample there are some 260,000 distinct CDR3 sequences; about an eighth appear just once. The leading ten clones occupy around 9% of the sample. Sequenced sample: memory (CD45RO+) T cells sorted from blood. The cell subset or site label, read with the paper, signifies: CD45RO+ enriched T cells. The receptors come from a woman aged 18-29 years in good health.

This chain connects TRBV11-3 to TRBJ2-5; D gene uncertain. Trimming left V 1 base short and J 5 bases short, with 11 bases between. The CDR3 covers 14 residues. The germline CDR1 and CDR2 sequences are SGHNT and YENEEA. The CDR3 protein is CASSLVSLWETQYF. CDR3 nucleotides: TGTGCCAGCAGCTTAGTGTCCTTATGGGAGACCCAGTACTTC. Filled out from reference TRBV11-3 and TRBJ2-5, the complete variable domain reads EAGVVQSPRYKIIEKKQPVAFWCNPISGHNTLYWYLQNLGQGPELLIRYENEEAVDDSQLPKDRFSAERLKGVDSTLKIQPAELGDSAVYLCASSLVSLWETQYFGPGTRLLVL.

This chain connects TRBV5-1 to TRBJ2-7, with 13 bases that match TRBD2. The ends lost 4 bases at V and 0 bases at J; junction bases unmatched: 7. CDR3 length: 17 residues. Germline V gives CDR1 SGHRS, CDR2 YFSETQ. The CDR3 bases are TGCGCCAGCAGCCCACTGACTAGCGGGGGGCCCTCCTACGAGCAGTACTTC. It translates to CASSPLTSGGPSYEQYF.

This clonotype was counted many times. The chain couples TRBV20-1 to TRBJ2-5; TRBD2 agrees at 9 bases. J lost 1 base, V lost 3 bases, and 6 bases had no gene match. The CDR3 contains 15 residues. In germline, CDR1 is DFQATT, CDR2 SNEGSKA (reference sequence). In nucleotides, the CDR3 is TGCAGTGCTAGCGGCGGGAGGGTAGGCCAAGAGACCCAGTACTTC. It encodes CSASGGRVGQETQYF.

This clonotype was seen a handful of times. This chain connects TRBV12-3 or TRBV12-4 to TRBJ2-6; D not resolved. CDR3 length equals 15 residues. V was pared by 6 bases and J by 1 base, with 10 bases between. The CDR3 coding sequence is TGTGCCAGCAGGTTTTACCCTTCTGGGGCCAACGTCCTGACTTTC. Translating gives CASRFYPSGANVLTF.

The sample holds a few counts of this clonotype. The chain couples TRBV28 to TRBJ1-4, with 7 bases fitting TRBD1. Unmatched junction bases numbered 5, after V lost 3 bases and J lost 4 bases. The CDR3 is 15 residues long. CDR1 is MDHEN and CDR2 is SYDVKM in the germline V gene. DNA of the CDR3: TGTGCCAGCAGTTTGCGGACAGGCATTAATGAAAAACTGTTTTTT. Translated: CASSLRTGINEKLFF.

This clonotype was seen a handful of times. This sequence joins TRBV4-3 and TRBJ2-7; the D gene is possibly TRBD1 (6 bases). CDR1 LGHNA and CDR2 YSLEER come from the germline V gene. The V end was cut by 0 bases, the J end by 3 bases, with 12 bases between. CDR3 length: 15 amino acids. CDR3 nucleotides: TGCGCCAGCAGCCAAGATTCCGCCAGGGGCTACGAGCAGTACTTC. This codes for CASSQDSARGYEQYF.

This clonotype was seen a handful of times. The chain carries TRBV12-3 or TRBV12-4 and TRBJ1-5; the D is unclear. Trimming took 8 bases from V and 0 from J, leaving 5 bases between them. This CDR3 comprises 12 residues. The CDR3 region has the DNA TGTGCCAGCCGGTATAGCAATCAGCCCCAGCATTTT. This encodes CASRYSNQPQHF.

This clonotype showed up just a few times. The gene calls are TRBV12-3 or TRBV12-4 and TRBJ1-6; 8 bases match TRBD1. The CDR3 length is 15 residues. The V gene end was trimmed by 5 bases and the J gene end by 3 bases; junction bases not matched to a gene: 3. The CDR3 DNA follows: TGTGCCAGCAGTGACAGGGGAGACTATAATTCACCCCTCCACTTT. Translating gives CASSDRGDYNSPLHF.

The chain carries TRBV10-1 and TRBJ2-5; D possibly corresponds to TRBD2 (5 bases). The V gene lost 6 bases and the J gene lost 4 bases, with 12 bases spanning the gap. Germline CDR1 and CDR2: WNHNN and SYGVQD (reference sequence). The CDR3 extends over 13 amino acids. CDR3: CASSAIAGETQYF. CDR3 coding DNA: TGCGCCAGCAGCGCCATTGCGGGAGAGACCCAGTACTTC.

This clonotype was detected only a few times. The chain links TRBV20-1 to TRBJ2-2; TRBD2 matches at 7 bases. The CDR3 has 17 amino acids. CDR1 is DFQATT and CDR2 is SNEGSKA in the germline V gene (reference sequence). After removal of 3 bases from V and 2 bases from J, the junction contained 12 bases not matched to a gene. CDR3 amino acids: CSASNNLRGVNTGELFF. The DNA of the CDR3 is TGCAGTGCTAGCAATAACCTTCGGGGGGTCAACACCGGGGAGCTGTTTTTT.

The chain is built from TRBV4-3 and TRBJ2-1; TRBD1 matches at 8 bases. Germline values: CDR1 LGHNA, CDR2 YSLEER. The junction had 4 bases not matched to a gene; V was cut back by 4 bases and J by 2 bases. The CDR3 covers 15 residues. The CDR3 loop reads CASSPGDRTYNEQFF. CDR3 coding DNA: TGCGCCAGCAGCCCGGGGGACAGGACCTACAATGAGCAGTTCTTC.

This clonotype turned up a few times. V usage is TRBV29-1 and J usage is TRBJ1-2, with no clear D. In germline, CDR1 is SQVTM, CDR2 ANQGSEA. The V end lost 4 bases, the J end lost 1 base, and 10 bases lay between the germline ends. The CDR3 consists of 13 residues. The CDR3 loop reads CSVGSLLNYGYTF. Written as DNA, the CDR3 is TGCAGCGTTGGCAGCCTCCTTAACTATGGCTACACCTTC.

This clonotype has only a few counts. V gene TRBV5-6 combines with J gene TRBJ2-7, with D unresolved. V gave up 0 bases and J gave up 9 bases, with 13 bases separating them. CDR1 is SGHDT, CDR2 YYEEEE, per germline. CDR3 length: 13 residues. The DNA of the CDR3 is TGTGCCAGCAGCTTGGCCTTAGGAGAAGGGCAGTACTTC. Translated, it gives CASSLALGEGQYF.

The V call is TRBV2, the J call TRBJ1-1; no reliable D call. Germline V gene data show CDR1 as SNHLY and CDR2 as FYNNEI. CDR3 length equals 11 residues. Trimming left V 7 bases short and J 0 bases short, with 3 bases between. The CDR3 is CASTVNTEAFF. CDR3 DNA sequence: TGTGCCAGCACGGTGAACACTGAAGCTTTCTTT.

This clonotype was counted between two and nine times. The CDR3 coding sequence is TGCGCCAGCAGCTTGGTTATAGGGGGCCCCGCGGATACGCAGTATTTT. Translating it yields CASSLVIGGPADTQYF. The chain couples TRBV5-1 to TRBJ2-3; TRBD1 aligns across 7 bases. From germline, CDR1 is SGHRS and CDR2 YFSETQ. CDR3 length equals 16 residues. Trimming removed 0 bases from V and 6 bases from J; junction bases left unmatched: 10.

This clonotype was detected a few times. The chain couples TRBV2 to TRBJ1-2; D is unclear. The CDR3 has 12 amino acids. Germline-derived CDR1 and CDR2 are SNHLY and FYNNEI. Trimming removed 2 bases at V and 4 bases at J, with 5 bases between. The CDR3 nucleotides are TGTGCCAGCAGTGAAAGGCCCTATGGCTACACCTTC. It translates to CASSERPYGYTF.

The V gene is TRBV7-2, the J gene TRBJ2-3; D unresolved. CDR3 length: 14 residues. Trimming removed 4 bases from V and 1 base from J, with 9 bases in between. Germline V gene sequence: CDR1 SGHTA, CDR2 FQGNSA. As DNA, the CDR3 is TGTGCCAGCAGCTCACCCGGTGGCACAGATACGCAGTATTTT. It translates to CASSSPGGTDTQYF.

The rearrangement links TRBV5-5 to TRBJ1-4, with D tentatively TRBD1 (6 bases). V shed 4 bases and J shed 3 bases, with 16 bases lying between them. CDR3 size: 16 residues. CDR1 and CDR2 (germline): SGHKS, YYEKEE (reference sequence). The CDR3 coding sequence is TGTGCCAGCAGCCCCACAGGGCTGGTGCCTAATGAAAAACTGTTTTTT. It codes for CASSPTGLVPNEKLFF.

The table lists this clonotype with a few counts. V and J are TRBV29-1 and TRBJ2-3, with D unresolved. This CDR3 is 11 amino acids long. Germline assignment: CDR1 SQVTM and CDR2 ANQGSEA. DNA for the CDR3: TGCGTGACGGATAGGACAGATACGCAGTATTTT. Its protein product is CVTDRTDTQYF.

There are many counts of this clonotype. CDR3 in DNA: TGTGCCAGCAGCTTAGCACCGGGACTAGACTATGAGCAGTTCTTC. It is translated as CASSLAPGLDYEQFF. The chain uses TRBV7-2 and TRBJ2-1, with TRBD2 matching over 8 bases. The germline CDR1 and CDR2 sequences are SGHTA and FQGNSA. There are 15 residues in the CDR3. The J segment lost 8 bases and the V segment lost 0 bases, leaving 6 bases of the junction unmatched.

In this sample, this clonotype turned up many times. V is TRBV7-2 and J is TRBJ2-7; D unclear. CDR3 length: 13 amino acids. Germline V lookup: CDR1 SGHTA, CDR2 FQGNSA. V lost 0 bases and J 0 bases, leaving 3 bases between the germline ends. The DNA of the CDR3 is TGTGCCAGCAGCTTAGCTAGCTCCTACGAGCAGTACTTC. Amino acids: CASSLASSYEQYF.

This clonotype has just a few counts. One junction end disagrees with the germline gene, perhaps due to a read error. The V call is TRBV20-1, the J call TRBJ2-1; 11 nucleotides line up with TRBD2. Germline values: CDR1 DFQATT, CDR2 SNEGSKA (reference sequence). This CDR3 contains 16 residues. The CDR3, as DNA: TGCTGTGCTAGAGACGCCCTAGCGGGAGGCGACAATGAGCAGTTCTTC. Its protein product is CCARDALAGGDNEQFF.

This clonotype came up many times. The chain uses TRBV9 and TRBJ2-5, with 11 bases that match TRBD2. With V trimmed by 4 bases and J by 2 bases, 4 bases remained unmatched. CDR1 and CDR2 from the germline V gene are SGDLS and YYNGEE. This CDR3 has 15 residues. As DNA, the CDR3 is TGTGCCAGCAGCTTAGCGGGAGGGAGTCAAGAGACCCAGTACTTC. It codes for CASSLAGGSQETQYF.

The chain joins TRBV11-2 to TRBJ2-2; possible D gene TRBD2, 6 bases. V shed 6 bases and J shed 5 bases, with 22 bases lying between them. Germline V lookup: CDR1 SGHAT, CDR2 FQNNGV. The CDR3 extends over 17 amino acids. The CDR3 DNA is TGTGCCAGCAGTCATTTGGAGGGGTTTCGGCTAACCGGGGAGCTGTTTTTT. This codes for CASSHLEGFRLTGELFF.

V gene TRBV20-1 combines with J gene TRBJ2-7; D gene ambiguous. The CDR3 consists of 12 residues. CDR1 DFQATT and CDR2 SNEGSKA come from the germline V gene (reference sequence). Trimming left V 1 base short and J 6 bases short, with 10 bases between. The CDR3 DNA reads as TGCAGTGCTAGAGGGCAAAGTACCGAGCAGTACTTC. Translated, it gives CSARGQSTEQYF.

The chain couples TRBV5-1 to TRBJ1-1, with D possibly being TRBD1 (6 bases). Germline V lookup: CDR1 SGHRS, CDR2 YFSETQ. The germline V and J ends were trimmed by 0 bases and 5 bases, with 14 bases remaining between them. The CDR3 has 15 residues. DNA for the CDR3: TGCGCCAGCAGCTTGGCCGTAACAGGGATGACTGAAGCTTTCTTT. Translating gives CASSLAVTGMTEAFF.

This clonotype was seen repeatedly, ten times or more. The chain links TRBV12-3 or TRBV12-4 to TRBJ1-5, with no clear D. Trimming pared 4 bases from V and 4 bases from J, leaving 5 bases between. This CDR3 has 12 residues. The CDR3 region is CASSSENQPQHF. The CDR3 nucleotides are TGTGCCAGCAGTTCAGAGAATCAGCCCCAGCATTTT.